This TCR beta chain was retrieved from a study of cytomegalovirus exposure and HLA in healthy donors (dated by TCRdb to the late 2010s). Background for the entire study: In an earlier analysis of some 550 of the donors, about 260 Gb of sequence data and 100 million or so unique TCR beta sequences from about 179 million T cells were reported. About five DR-DQ haplotypes were handled as single units for association and clustering because linkage in the cohort was strong. The genetic ancestry cluster associated with self-reported Caucasian donors included around four fifths of the roughly 360 genotyped donors. A later genetic analysis took genome-wide SNP genotypes for about 55% of the roughly 670 donors and used that subset as a discovery cohort. In a later analysis, previously published TCR beta repertoires from 666 donors were re-analyzed and high-resolution HLA genotyping was added so that TCR occurrence patterns could be studied. Among almost 400 genotyped donors of the cohort, an average of approximately 240,000 unique TCR beta nucleotide sequences were sequenced per donor, around 18% of them non-productive. Approximately 310 gigabases of sequencing data and approximately 85 million unique TCR sequences were included in an early release covering around 600 HLA-typed donors. The study was designed to test whether signatures of past pathogen exposure could be identified by cataloging public T cell receptors. Along with the 666-subject first cohort, a separate validation cohort of more than 90 different subjects was used. Alongside the repertoire data, information on donor age, sex, ethnicity and CMV serostatus was compiled. Every discovery cohort repertoire had been produced on one sequencing platform. The study profiled the T cell repertoires of hundreds of subjects by immunosequencing and related them to cytomegalovirus serostatus. Typing coverage differed by locus: A, B, C, DRB1 and DQB1 were typed in about 629-630 donors, DQA1 in 522, DPA1 in 600 to 610, and DPB1 in 472. In an earlier analysis of around 540 of the donors, high-throughput TCR beta sequencing was used to judge whether each TCR beta V gene segment behaved as functional or pseudogenic. The later analysis used no new phenotypic data to find candidate immune exposures, relying instead on TCR beta sequences and their occurrence across donors. HLA typing covered class I and class II loci at four-digit resolution. To predict cytomegalovirus infection status, the study combined high-throughput TCR immunosequencing, statistical association of individual TCRs with disease status, and machine learning.

The cohort comprised 670 or so healthy bone marrow donors. All cohort members were sampled while nominally healthy, although unrecorded immune exposures were likely present. The donor tested CMV seropositive and was one of the 289 seropositive cohort members. A peripheral blood sample was collected from each donor, and TCR beta sequencing was performed on peripheral blood mononuclear cells. Genomic DNA was extracted from the blood cell samples with the Qiagen DNeasy Blood Extraction Kit. V is pared back by 5 bases and J by 4 bases, with 15 bases lying between the germline termini. There are 15 amino acids in the CDR3, from cysteine to phenylalanine inclusive. Here the CDR3 DNA is all that survives: 45 bases in frame from base 1. From a lookup of the germline V gene, CDR1 and CDR2 are MDHEN and SYDVKM. Libraries were prepared through the immunoSEQ multiplex PCR assay. For the multiplex PCR, a mixture combining 60 forward primers for TCR Vbeta segments and 13 reverse primers for TCR Jbeta segments was used. The CDR3 region of rearranged TCR beta genes was amplified from genomic DNA with a multiplex PCR assay. The Illumina HiSeq System was used to sequence the amplified TCR beta libraries as 87-base-pair reads. The paper's data handling went like this. Across the roughly 700 repertoires, a later analysis counted some 80 million unique TCR beta chains, approximately 12 million of which were shared by at least two donors. To remove PCR and sequencing errors, raw reads were error-corrected and collapsed into unique sequences using a nearest-neighbor algorithm that merged closely related sequences. CDR3 sequences were aligned to IMGT reference sequences to assign V, D and J gene segments. For a sequence to be retained, at least a six-nucleotide match to both a V gene segment and a J gene segment was required. A rearrangement was called productive if the CDR3 had no stop codons and remained in frame with V and J, and every other rearrangement was called non-productive. Following IMGT convention, CDR3 was defined as the stretch from the second conserved V-encoded cysteine up to the conserved J-encoded phenylalanine. Sequences without an unambiguous match to a single V gene segment were excluded from the earlier analysis of 450 to 750 of the donors. In an earlier analysis of 500 to 750 of the donors, V segments were called functional above 56.7% productive rearrangements and were called segregating when the between-donor standard deviation exceeded 5%. A statistical classification framework was built to diagnose cytomegalovirus status from the catalog of TCR beta chain sequences. In a later analysis, TCR nucleotide sequences were compared against IMGT/GENE-DB human TR gene sequences so that V and J genes could be assigned. The TCRdist pipeline was used in a later analysis to assign CDR3 sequences and most-parsimonious VDJ recombination scenarios. In a later analysis, each TCR beta chain was defined by its CDR3 amino acid sequence together with its V-gene family, and reads lacking a unique V-gene family were excluded. A later analysis removed nearly 600 highly shared, low-generation-probability nucleotide sequences to deal with suspected cross-contamination and a sequencing artifact. In a later analysis, a clonal expansion index for each public chain was calculated from normalized within-repertoire ranks of inferred template counts. In a later analysis, generation probabilities were computed with a VDJ recombination model fitted to out-of-frame rearrangements, and the resulting probabilities were checked against IGoR. In a later analysis, TCR-TCR, TCR-HLA and TCR-CMV co-occurrence was scored with hypergeometric tests, and a repertoire-size bias correction was applied to TCR pairs. False discovery rates were estimated in a later analysis by permuting HLA or CMV assignments 20 times. A later analysis grouped co-occurring TCRs with DBSCAN, adding TCRdist sequence similarity when clustering within HLA-allele-positive subsets. For co-occurrence clustering, repertoires with fewer than 30,000 or more than 120,000 public chains were excluded, along with about five repertoires with anomalous nucleotide sharing. What TCRdb holds here is the immuneACCESS table cut down to in-frame rearrangements. Part of the clones is not present; checked against another copy, under half of the missing clones reflect an unresolved V gene, and the others are unexplained. D and trimming were read from the DNA, whereas the V and J calls and clone size are those reported in that table. For this sample the table gives 90,000 to 100,000 clones, of which more than 70% were detected only once. The ten biggest clones cover 15% to 20% of the sample.

Here is what the overall study found, with its caveats: Several of the top co-occurrence clusters appeared to be linked to parvovirus B19, influenza, CMV and Epstein-Barr virus, according to a later analysis. A further reported finding was that TCR beta sequences accurately predicted the HLA-A and HLA-B alleles for most subjects in the first cohort. CMV serostatus was the only immune exposure information available for the cohort. Strong co-occurrence of HLA alleles, especially DR and DQ, made assigning TCR associations to individual alleles difficult. Correlated functional status among segregating V segments might reflect linkage disequilibrium, but an unknown experimental factor could not be ruled out. In a later genetic analysis, a missense DCLRE1C variant was associated with V-gene and J-gene trimming of TCR beta chains, and the association was replicated in an independent cohort. Some IMGT-functional V segments, including TRBV6-2 and TRBV6-3, could not be told apart with the 87-base-pair reads, so those segments were excluded. In a later analysis, TCR association rates were found to vary across HLA loci, with the most associated TCRs seen for DRB1 alleles and the fewest for HLA-C alleles. The study listed around 160 TCR beta chains as associated with cytomegalovirus. In a later analysis, HLA-associated TCR beta chains were found to be more clonally expanded and to have lower generation probabilities than equally common non-associated chains. According to a later analysis, most CMV-associated TCR beta chains appeared to be HLA-restricted, and the HLA associations seemed to be driven largely by CMV exposure. It was suggested by the authors that the approach could potentially be generalized to other disease states and immunological phenotypes. Presence/absence analyses assumed roughly uniform sequencing depth across donors, an assumption that may not hold. Because counts were too low, seventeen rarely observed V segments, including chromosome 9 orphons, were left out of the earlier analysis of over 550 of the donors. At a false discovery rate of 0.05, a later analysis linked 15,000 to 20,000 TCR beta sequences to specific HLA alleles. A cluster of highly shared sequence variants was judged likely to be a technical artifact of the sequencing pipeline. The classifier was reported to diagnose cytomegalovirus status with high specificity and sensitivity in both the original cohort and the validation cohort. Across donors, most TCR sequences were observed very rarely, whereas some public TCRs were present in many individuals. An earlier analysis of 587 of the donors showed that most TCR beta V segments appeared in productive rearrangements either about 87% or about 30% of the time, which broadly matched IMGT annotations. In this cohort, only TCR beta chains were sequenced, and detectable features were limited by the absence of alpha or paired-chain data. In vitro tests confirmed that a few of the cytomegalovirus-associated TCR beta chains recognize cytomegalovirus antigens. Because some donors lacked HLA typing at each locus, the association tests relied only on the typed subset. In a later genetic analysis, fewer N-insertions in productive TCRs were reported among donors in an Asian-associated ancestry cluster than the approximately 630-donor mean.

On this clone itself: Its specific antigen is unknown. No base quality values were provided; no much bigger clone lies one nucleotide off.

This receptor was identified in an older woman in good health and CMV-seropositive. The sequencing sample was made of PBMCs. The chain is made from TRBV28 and TRBJ2-1; D gene: possibly TRBD2, on 6 matching bases. Read as DNA, the sequence is TGTGCCAGCAGTCCAGGACTAAAGATATACAATGAGCAGTTCTTC. This is translated as CASSPGLKIYNEQFF. Reference TRBV28 and TRBJ2-1 proteins supply the regions before and after the CDR3; the full variable domain is: DVKVTQSSRYLVKRTGEKVFLECVQDMDHENMFWYRQDPGLGLRLIYFSYDVKMKEKGDIPEGYSVSREKKERFSLILESASTNQTSMYLCASSPGLKIYNEQFFGPGTRLTVL.